This entry is about one T cell receptor (beta chain). The CDR3 extends over 15 amino acids. J lost 2 bases, V lost 3 bases, and 7 bases had no gene match. The V gene's germline CDR1 is SGHRS and CDR2 YFSETQ. These data are taken from a study of blood T cell repertoires in COVID-19. Repertoires were generated with immunoSEQ multiplex PCR, while TCRdb's copy carries only in-frame clones and drops some. The data contain about 330,000 clones, approximately 86% of them singletons. Seattle's enrolled individuals joined amid active infection and were then monitored longitudinally. Sample: peripheral blood. V gene TRBV5-1 combines with J gene TRBJ2-7; TRBD1 aligns across 8 bases. The receptor was derived from a man aged 25-40 years with COVID-19, enrolled during active disease. The CDR3 sequence: CASSSTGTGAYEQYF. The CDR3 bases are TGCGCCAGCAGCTCAACCGGGACAGGAGCCTACGAGCAGTACTTC.